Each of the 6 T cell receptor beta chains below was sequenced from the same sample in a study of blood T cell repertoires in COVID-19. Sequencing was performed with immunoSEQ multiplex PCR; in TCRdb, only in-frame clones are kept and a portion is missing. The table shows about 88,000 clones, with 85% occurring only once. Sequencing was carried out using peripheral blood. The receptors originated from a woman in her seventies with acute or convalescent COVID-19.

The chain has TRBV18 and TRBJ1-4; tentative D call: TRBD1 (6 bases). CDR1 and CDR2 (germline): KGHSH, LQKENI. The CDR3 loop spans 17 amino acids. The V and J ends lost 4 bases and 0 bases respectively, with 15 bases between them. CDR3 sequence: CASSLEDSGATNEKLFF. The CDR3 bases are TGTGCCAGCTCACTCGAGGACAGCGGAGCAACTAATGAAAAACTGTTTTTT.

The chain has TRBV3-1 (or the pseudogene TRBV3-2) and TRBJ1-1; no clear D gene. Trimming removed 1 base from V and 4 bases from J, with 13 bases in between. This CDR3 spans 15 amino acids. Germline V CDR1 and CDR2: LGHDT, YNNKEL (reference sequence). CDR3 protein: CASSQVVIRGTEAFF. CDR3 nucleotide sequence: TGTGCCAGCAGCCAAGTAGTTATTCGAGGCACTGAAGCTTTCTTT.

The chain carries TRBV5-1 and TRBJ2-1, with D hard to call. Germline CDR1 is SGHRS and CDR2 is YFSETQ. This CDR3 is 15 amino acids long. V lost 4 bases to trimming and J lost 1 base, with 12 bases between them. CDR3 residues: CASSPVPVSYNEQFF. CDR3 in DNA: TGCGCCAGCAGCCCCGTACCAGTTTCCTACAATGAGCAGTTCTTC.

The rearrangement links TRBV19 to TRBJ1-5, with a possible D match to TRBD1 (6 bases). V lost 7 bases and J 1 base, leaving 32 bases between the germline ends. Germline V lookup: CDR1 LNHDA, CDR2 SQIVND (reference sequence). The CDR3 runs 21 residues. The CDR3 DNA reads TGTGCCAGTACCATCGCGGGGCGCGGGGGCGGGGGGTTAAGGAGCAATCAGCCCCAGCATTTT. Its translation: CASTIAGRGGGGLRSNQPQHF. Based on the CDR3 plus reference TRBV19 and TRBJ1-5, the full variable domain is DGGITQSPKYLFRKEGQNVTLSCEQNLNHDAMYWYRQDPGQGLRLIYYSQIVNDFQKGDIAEGYSVSREKKESFPLTVTSAQKNPTAFYLCASTIAGRGGGGLRSNQPQHFGDGTRLSIL.

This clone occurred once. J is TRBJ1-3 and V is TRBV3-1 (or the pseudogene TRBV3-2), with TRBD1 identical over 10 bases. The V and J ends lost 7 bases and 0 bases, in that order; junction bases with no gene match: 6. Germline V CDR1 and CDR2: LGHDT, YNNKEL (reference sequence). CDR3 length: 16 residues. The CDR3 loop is CASTLDRGHSGNTIYF. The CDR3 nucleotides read TGTGCCAGCACCCTAGACAGGGGGCACTCTGGAAACACCATATATTTT.

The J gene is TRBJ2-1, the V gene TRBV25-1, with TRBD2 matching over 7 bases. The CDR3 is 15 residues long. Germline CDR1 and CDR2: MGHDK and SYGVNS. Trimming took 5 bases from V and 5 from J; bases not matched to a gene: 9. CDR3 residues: CASSNTSANHNEQFF. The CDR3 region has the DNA TGTGCCAGCAGTAATACTAGCGCAAACCACAATGAGCAGTTCTTC.